Below, 24 T cell receptor beta chains from the same sample are listed, as sequenced in a study of molecular identifiers for immune sequencing clone quantification. MiXCR, run by TCRdb on the PCR reads, gives a single entry per CDR3 protein. The sample has fewer than 350,000 distinct CDR3 sequences; 20% to 25% are singletons. Sequencing was done on a sample of naive CD8+ T cells from blood, with Jurkat cell RNA spiked in. Described subset: FACS-sorted CD8+CD4-CCR7+CD45RA+ naive T cells. These TCRs come from a human donor in good health. Some libraries in this study had Jurkat cell RNA spiked in.

This clonotype was seen ten or more times. V usage is TRBV30 and J usage is TRBJ2-4; D assignment may be TRBD1 or TRBD2 (6 bases each). Deletions cut 2 bases from V and 1 base from J, with 18 bases between. The length of the CDR3 is 17 residues. The germline V gene encodes CDR1 GTSNPN and CDR2 SVGIG (reference sequence). The CDR3 DNA is TGTGCCTGGAGTCCCGGTGCACAAGGGGGGGCCAAAAACATTCAGTACTTC. Translation gives CAWSPGAQGGAKNIQYF.

This clonotype was seen ten or more times. The genes are TRBV7-8 and TRBJ1-1; TRBD1 matches 9 bases. Trimming at V came to 3 bases and at J to 0 bases, leaving 14 bases not matched to a gene. The CDR3 sequence is 19 residues long. CDR1 is SGHVS and CDR2 is FQNEAQ in the germline V gene. Written as DNA, the CDR3 is TGTGCCAGCAGCTTGAGGGGGGGGACAGGGAGCCATTTGAACACTGAAGCTTTCTTT. This sequence encodes CASSLRGGTGSHLNTEAFF.

In its sample, this clonotype was seen many times. The J gene is TRBJ2-3, the V gene TRBV14, with D possibly being TRBD2 (5 bases). Germline loops: CDR1 SGHDN, CDR2 FVKESK. The V end was cut by 4 bases, the J end by 6 bases, with 14 bases between. The length of the CDR3 is 14 residues. The CDR3, as DNA: TGTGCCAGCAGCCTAACTAGGAGACCGGATACGCAGTATTTT. This encodes CASSLTRRPDTQYF.

This clonotype was detected many times. The genes are TRBV7-2 and TRBJ2-1; 8 bases are a match to TRBD1. CDR1 and CDR2 from the germline V gene are SGHTA and FQGNSA. Germline trimming cut 5 bases from V and 10 bases from J; bases unmatched to any gene: 10. CDR3 length equals 14 residues. CDR3 nucleotide sequence: TGTGCCAGCAGCCCACAGACAGGGGTGGGCGAGCAGTTCTTC. It yields the protein CASSPQTGVGEQFF.

The chain joins TRBV4-3 to TRBJ1-1; D is possibly TRBD1 (6 bases). V lost 3 bases to trimming and J lost 5 bases, with 16 bases between them. Germline V gives CDR1 LGHNA, CDR2 YSLEER. The CDR3 has 15 residues. In nucleotides, the CDR3 is TGCGCCAGCAGCCAGAAACAGGGTTTATTTACTGAAGCTTTCTTT. Translated, it gives CASSQKQGLFTEAFF.

With respect to this clonotype: A single base separates this from a much larger clone, so it may be a read error. The CDR3 end shows no conserved phenylalanine or tryptophan, and so a read error is likely. The V call is TRBV7-2, the J call TRBJ2-5; D may be TRBD1 or TRBD2 (5 bases each). The CDR3 runs to 15 residues. V was pared by 1 base and J by 4 bases, with 13 bases between. Germline V gene data show CDR1 as SGHTA and CDR2 as FQGNSA. The CDR3 DNA follows: TGTGCCAGCAGCTTAGGAGTCGGGGCCGGAGAGACCCAGTACCTC. Translation: CASSLGVGAGETQYL.

This clonotype was seen many times. The rearrangement links TRBV7-8 to TRBJ1-1, with D unclear. The CDR3 length is 15 residues. Trimming took off 0 bases at V and 0 bases at J, with 8 bases between the two ends. Looked up from germline, CDR1 is SGHVS and CDR2 is FQNEAQ. CDR3: CASSLAQDMNTEAFF. The CDR3 nucleotides read TGTGCCAGCAGCTTAGCCCAGGATATGAACACTGAAGCTTTCTTT.

This clonotype showed up many times. CDR3 loop: CASSLGAVSSGRKIHNEQFF. CDR3 nucleotides: TGTGCCAGCAGCTTGGGGGCCGTGTCGAGCGGGAGGAAGATTCACAATGAGCAGTTCTTC. V is TRBV5-6 and J is TRBJ2-1; 9 bases align to TRBD2. Germline lookup yields CDR1 SGHDT and CDR2 YYEEEE. The CDR3 is 20 residues long. J gave up 5 bases and V 0 bases, and 18 bases lay outside the gene matches.

This clonotype was counted many times. CDR3 DNA sequence: TGTGCCAGCAGCTTAGCCGGGAACACGAACACCGGGGAGCTGTTTTTT. Protein: CASSLAGNTNTGELFF. The V and J genes are TRBV7-9 and TRBJ2-2, with TRBD2 as a possible D gene (5 bases). This CDR3 has 16 residues. V was shortened by 0 bases and J by 0 bases, with 8 bases between the two germline ends. The V gene's germline CDR1 is SEHNR and CDR2 FQNEAQ (reference sequence).

This chain links TRBV6-6 with TRBJ2-2; 9 nucleotides match TRBD1. Trimming at V came to 9 bases and at J to 3 bases, leaving 5 bases not matched to a gene. Germline assignment: CDR1 MNHNY and CDR2 SVGAGI (reference sequence). The CDR3 runs to 14 residues. CDR3 loop: CASYRGRDTGELFF. CDR3 coding DNA: TGTGCCAGTTACAGGGGGCGCGACACCGGGGAGCTGTTTTTT.

The chain joins TRBV11-2 to TRBJ2-7; D is uncertain. Germline assignment: CDR1 SGHAT and CDR2 FQNNGV. Trimming pared 0 bases from V and 6 bases from J, leaving 12 bases between. The CDR3 contains 14 residues. The CDR3 bases are TGTGCCAGCAGCTTAGAAGCTGGCCCGCGCGAGCAGTACTTC. This translates into CASSLEAGPREQYF.

Details on this clonotype: A much larger clonotype is one base distant, so this may be a read error. The chain joins TRBV9 to TRBJ2-2; 9 bases are a match to TRBD2. Germline-derived CDR1 and CDR2 are SGDLS and YYNGEE. V lost 6 bases to trimming and J lost 5 bases; unmatched junction nucleotides: 8. The CDR3 extends over 15 amino acids. As DNA, the CDR3 is TGTGCCAGCAACGTTAGCGGGAGTGGTACCGGGGAGCTGTTTTTT. Translation gives CASNVSGSGTGELFF.

This clonotype came up many times. The V gene is TRBV9, the J gene TRBJ2-3; no firm D call. The CDR3 has 14 amino acids. Germline lookup yields CDR1 SGDLS and CDR2 YYNGEE. Between the trimmed V and J ends, which lost 0 bases and 4 bases, there was a span of 9 bases. CDR3 bases: TGTGCCAGCAGCGTAGGGGGTCCCGCAGATACGCAGTATTTT. The encoded protein is CASSVGGPADTQYF. The whole variable domain, remainder taken from reference TRBV9 and TRBJ2-3, is DSGVTQTPKHLITATGQRVTLRCSPRSGDLSVYWYQQSLDQGLQFLIQYYNGEERAKGNILERFSAQQFPDLHSELNLSSLELGDSALYFCASSVGGPADTQYFGPGTRLTVL.

This clonotype has a count of ten or more. The genes are TRBV28 and TRBJ1-1; D not certain. V gave up 7 bases and J gave up 6 bases, with 18 bases separating them. CDR3 length equals 14 residues. Per the germline V gene, CDR1 is MDHEN and CDR2 is SYDVKM. The CDR3 nucleotides are TGTGCCAGCATGGGGTTTGATGGGCTCGCTGAAGCTTTCTTT. Its translation: CASMGFDGLAEAFF.

The table lists this clonotype with a few counts. The rearrangement links TRBV19 to TRBJ2-7; 10 nucleotides align to TRBD2. This CDR3 comprises 15 residues. From germline, CDR1 is LNHDA and CDR2 SQIVND (reference sequence). V lost 3 bases to trimming and J lost 5 bases; unmatched junction nucleotides: 7. CDR3 DNA: TGTGCCAGTAGTATGGGGTCTAGCGGGAGTGACGAGCAGTACTTC. Encoded protein: CASSMGSSGSDEQYF.

This clonotype was seen repeatedly, ten times or more. The rearrangement uses TRBV7-9 and TRBJ2-3; weak D call: TRBD1 (6 bases). The V and J ends lost 4 bases and 0 bases respectively, with 17 bases between them. Per the germline V gene, CDR1 is SEHNR and CDR2 is FQNEAQ (reference sequence). CDR3 length equals 17 residues. CDR3 bases: TGTGCCAGCAGCTACACCATAAAAGGGGGAAGCACAGATACGCAGTATTTT. Encoded protein: CASSYTIKGGSTDTQYF.

This clonotype came up many times. This chain connects TRBV19 to TRBJ2-7, with TRBD1 identical over 8 bases. The CDR3 length is 13 residues. CDR1 and CDR2 from the germline V gene are LNHDA and SQIVND (reference sequence). Trimming at V came to 7 bases and at J to 3 bases, leaving 5 bases not matched to a gene. The CDR3 here is CASTVTGGYEQYF. Here the CDR3 DNA reads TGTGCCAGTACCGTCACAGGGGGCTACGAGCAGTACTTC. The whole variable domain, filled in from reference TRBV19 and TRBJ2-7, reads DGGITQSPKYLFRKEGQNVTLSCEQNLNHDAMYWYRQDPGQGLRLIYYSQIVNDFQKGDIAEGYSVSREKKESFPLTVTSAQKNPTAFYLCASTVTGGYEQYFGPGTRLTVT.

The rearrangement uses TRBV25-1 and TRBJ2-5; 7 positions match TRBD2. Trimming at V came to 6 bases and at J to 1 base, leaving 20 bases not matched to a gene. The CDR3 sequence is 19 residues long. Germline CDR1 and CDR2: MGHDK and SYGVNS. The CDR3 DNA reads as TGTGCCAGCAGGGGTCTCGAGGGGCAGAGCGGGGATCTCCAAGAGACCCAGTACTTC. Translating it yields CASRGLEGQSGDLQETQYF.

This clonotype was seen repeatedly, ten times or more. An end of the junction differs from the germline gene, which may be a read error. The chain combines TRBV11-2 with TRBJ1-1; no clear D gene. The CDR3 contains 11 residues. CDR1 SGHAT and CDR2 FQNNGV come from the germline V gene. This chain's CDR3 is CASSLAGEAFF. CDR3 DNA: TGCGCCAGCAGCTTGGCCGGTGAAGCTTTCTTT.

V gene TRBV11-1 combines with J gene TRBJ2-1; a weak D match, TRBD1 (6 bases). Trimming cost V 3 bases and J 1 base, with 16 bases left between them. Germline V CDR1 and CDR2: SGHAT, FQDESV (reference sequence). CDR3 length: 17 residues. CDR3 nucleotides: TGTGCCAGCAGCTTCGGGACAAAAACAACATCCTACAATGAGCAGTTCTTC. Translating it yields CASSFGTKTTSYNEQFF.

This clonotype was recorded many times. The V gene is TRBV20-1, the J gene TRBJ1-6; D is unclear. Germline V gene data show CDR1 as DFQATT and CDR2 as SNEGSKA (reference sequence). V was cut by 1 base and J by 2 bases, with 12 bases left in between. The CDR3 loop spans 16 amino acids. DNA of the CDR3: TGCAGTGCTAGAGGGGAGGCTAGTGCCTATAATTCACCCCTCCACTTT. This gives the protein CSARGEASAYNSPLHF.

The J gene is TRBJ2-1, the V gene TRBV6-2 or TRBV6-3; 8 bases are a match to TRBD1. V was clipped by 4 bases and J by 8 bases; unmatched bases: 10. The germline gives CDR1 MNHEY, CDR2 SVGEGT. The length of the CDR3 is 15 residues. Here the CDR3 reads CASSSLITGGDEQFF. In nucleotides, the CDR3 is TGTGCCAGCAGTTCCCTCATAACAGGGGGAGATGAGCAGTTCTTC.

This clonotype has just a few counts. The J gene is TRBJ1-2, the V gene TRBV27, with D possibly being TRBD1 (6 bases). Germline V gene lookup returns CDR1 MNHEY and CDR2 SMNVEV (reference sequence). The V end lost 6 bases, the J end lost 3 bases, and 17 bases lay between the germline ends. CDR3 length: 15 residues. The CDR3 DNA reads TGTGCCAGCAGCTTGGACAGTGCCAGTTACTATGGCTACACCTTC. As protein: CASSLDSASYYGYTF.

This clonotype was seen repeatedly, ten times or more. The chain joins TRBV20-1 to TRBJ2-7; 9 nucleotides line up with TRBD1. Germline CDR1 DFQATT, CDR2 SNEGSKA (reference sequence). The CDR3 covers 14 residues. The ends lost 2 bases at V and 3 bases at J; junction bases unmatched: 5. CDR3 DNA: TGCAGTGCTAGACCGGGACAGGGTTTCTACGAGCAGTACTTC. As protein: CSARPGQGFYEQYF.